A single T cell receptor beta chain is shown here with its context. The sample originates from a study of T-cell memory formation after mild COVID-19. Germline CDR1 and CDR2: SGHKS and YYEKEE (reference sequence). The V gene lost 0 bases and the J gene lost 0 bases, with 12 bases spanning the gap. CDR3 length: 16 amino acids. The TCR alpha and TCR beta cDNA libraries, bearing sample barcodes and UMIs, were generated by 5'RACE using constant-segment primers. TCRdb reanalysed the 5' RACE reads using MiXCR and keeps one entry per CDR3 protein. Counted here are 550,000 to 650,000 distinct CDR3 sequences, approximately 15% occurring once; the ten biggest clones make up about 7.5%.

The source material was PBMCs or a T cell subset sorted from them (not recorded which). This receptor was obtained from an adult woman who had mild COVID-19 (a few samples of this study predate the infection). Cell type and time point are not known. The chain recombines TRBV5-5 with TRBJ1-1; a possible D gene is TRBD1 (6 bases). The CDR3, as DNA: TGTGCCAGCAGCTTGGCCGGGGGGCGCTTGAACACTGAAGCTTTCTTT. This codes for CASSLAGGRLNTEAFF.